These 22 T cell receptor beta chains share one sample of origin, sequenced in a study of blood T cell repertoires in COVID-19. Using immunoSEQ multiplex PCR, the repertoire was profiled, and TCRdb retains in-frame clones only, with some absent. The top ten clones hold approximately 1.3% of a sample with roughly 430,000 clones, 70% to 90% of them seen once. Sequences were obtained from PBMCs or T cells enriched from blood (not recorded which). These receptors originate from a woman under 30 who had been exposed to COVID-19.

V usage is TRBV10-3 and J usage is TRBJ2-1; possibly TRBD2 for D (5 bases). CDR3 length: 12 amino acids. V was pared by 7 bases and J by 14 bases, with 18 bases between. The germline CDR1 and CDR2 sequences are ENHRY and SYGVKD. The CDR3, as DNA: TGTGCCATCATGGACGGGAACCTGGAGGAGTTCTTC. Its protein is CAIMDGNLEEFF.

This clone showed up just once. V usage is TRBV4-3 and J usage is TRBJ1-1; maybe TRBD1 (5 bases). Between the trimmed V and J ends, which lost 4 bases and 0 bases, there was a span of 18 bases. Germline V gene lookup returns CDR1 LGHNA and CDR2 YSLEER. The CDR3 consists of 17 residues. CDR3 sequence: CASSPSPGRGMNTEAFF. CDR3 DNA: TGCGCCAGCAGCCCTAGCCCGGGGAGGGGAATGAACACTGAAGCTTTCTTT.

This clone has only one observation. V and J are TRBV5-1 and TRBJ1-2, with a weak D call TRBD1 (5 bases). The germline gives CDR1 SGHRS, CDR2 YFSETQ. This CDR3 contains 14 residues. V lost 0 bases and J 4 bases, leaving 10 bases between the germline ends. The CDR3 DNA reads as TGCGCCAGCAGCTTGGGTCCAGGGATCTATGGCTACACCTTC. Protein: CASSLGPGIYGYTF.

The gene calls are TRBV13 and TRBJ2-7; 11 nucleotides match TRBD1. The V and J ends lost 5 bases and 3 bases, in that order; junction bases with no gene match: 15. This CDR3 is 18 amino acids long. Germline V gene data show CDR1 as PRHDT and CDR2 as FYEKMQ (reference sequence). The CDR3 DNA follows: TGTGCCAGCAGCCTAACAAAGACCGGACAGGGGGCCTACTACGAGCAGTACTTC. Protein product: CASSLTKTGQGAYYEQYF.

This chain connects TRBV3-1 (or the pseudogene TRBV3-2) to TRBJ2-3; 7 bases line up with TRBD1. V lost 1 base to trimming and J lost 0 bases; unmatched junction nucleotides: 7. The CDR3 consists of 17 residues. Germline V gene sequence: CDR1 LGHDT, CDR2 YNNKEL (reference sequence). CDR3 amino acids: CASSQVAAGGSTDTQYF. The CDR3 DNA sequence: TGTGCCAGCAGCCAAGTAGCTGCAGGGGGTAGCACAGATACGCAGTATTTT.

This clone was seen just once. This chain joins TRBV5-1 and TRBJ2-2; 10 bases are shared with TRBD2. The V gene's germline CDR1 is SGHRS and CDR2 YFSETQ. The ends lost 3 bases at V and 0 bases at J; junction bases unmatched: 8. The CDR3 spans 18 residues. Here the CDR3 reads CASSWGTSVRTNTGELFF. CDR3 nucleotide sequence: TGCGCCAGCAGCTGGGGGACTAGCGTACGGACGAACACCGGGGAGCTGTTTTTT.

The CDR3 loop is CAWSDQNRGFSYEQYF. CDR3 DNA: TGTGCCTGGAGCGACCAGAACAGGGGCTTCTCCTACGAGCAGTACTTC. This sequence joins TRBV30 and TRBJ2-7; 7 positions match TRBD1. Germline V gene lookup returns CDR1 GTSNPN and CDR2 SVGIG (reference sequence). The CDR3 has 16 amino acids. Germline trimming cut 3 bases from V and 0 bases from J; bases unmatched to any gene: 11. Filled out from reference TRBV30 and TRBJ2-7, the complete variable domain reads SQTIHQWPATLVQPVGSPLSLECTVEGTSNPNLYWYRQAAGRGLQLLFYSVGIGQISSEVPQNLSASRPQDRQFILSSKKLLLSDSGFYLCAWSDQNRGFSYEQYFGPGTRLTVT.

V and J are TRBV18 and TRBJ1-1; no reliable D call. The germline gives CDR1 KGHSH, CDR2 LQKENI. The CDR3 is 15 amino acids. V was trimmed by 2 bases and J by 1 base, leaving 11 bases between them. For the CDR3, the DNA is TGTGCCAGCTCACCAACAGTATTACAGAACACTGAAGCTTTCTTT. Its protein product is CASSPTVLQNTEAFF.

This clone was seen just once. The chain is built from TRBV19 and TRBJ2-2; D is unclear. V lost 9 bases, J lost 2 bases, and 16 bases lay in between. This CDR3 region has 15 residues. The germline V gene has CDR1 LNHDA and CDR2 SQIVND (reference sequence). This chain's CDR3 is CASIGRQTNTGELFF. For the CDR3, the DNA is TGTGCCAGCATAGGCAGGCAGACCAACACCGGGGAGCTGTTTTTT.

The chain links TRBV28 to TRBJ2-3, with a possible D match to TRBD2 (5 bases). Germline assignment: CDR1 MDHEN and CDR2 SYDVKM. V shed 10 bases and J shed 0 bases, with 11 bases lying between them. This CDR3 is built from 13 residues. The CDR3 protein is CATERHSTDTQYF. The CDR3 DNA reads TGTGCCACCGAGCGGCATAGCACAGATACGCAGTATTTT.

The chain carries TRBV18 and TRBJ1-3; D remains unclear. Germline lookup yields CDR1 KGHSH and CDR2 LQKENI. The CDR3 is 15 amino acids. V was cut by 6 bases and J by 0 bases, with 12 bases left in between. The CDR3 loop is CASSPTETSGNTIYF. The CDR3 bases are TGTGCCAGCTCGCCCACAGAGACCTCTGGAAACACCATATATTTT. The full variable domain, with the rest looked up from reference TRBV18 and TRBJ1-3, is NAGVMQNPRHLVRRRGQEARLRCSPMKGHSHVYWYRQLPEEGLKFMVYLQKENIIDESGMPKERFSAEFPKEGPSILRIQQVVRGDSAAYFCASSPTETSGNTIYFGEGSWLTVV.

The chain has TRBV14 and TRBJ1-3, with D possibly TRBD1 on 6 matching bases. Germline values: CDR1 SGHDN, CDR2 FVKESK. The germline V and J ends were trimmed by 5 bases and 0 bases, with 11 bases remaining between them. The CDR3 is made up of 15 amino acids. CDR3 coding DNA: TGTGCCAGCAGCTTGGGACACCCCTCTGGAAACACCATATATTTT. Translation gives CASSLGHPSGNTIYF. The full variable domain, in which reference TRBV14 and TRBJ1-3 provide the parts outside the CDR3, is EAGVTQFPSHSVIEKGQTVTLRCDPISGHDNLYWYRRVMGKEIKFLLHFVKESKQDESGMPNNRFLAERTGGTYSTLKVQPAELEDSGVYFCASSLGHPSGNTIYFGEGSWLTVV.

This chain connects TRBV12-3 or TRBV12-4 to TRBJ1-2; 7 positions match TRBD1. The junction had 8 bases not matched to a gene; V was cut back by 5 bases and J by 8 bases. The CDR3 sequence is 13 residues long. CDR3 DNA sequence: TGTGCCAGCAGTCCTAGGTACAGGGGAGGCTACACCTTC. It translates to CASSPRYRGGYTF.

CDR3 sequence: CASSPRRQDYEQYF. The CDR3 DNA is TGTGCCAGCAGTCCTCGAAGACAGGACTACGAGCAGTACTTC. This sequence joins TRBV7-2 and TRBJ2-7; perhaps TRBD1 as D (6 bases). Trimming removed 6 bases at V and 3 bases at J, with 15 bases between. The length of the CDR3 is 14 residues. Germline CDR1 is SGHTA and CDR2 is FQGNSA. Full variable domain (missing parts from reference TRBV7-2 and TRBJ2-7): GAGVSQSPSNKVTEKGKDVELRCDPISGHTALYWYRQSLGQGLEFLIYFQGNSAPDKSGLPSDRFSAERTGGSVSTLTIQRTQQEDSAVYLCASSPRRQDYEQYFGPGTRLTVT.

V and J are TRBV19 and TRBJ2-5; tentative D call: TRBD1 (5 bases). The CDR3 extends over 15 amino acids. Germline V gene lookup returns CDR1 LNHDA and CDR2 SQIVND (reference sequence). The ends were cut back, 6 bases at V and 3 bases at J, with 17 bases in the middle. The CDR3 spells CASSSVGAAKETQYF. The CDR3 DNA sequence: TGTGCCAGTAGCTCCGTAGGGGCAGCCAAAGAGACCCAGTACTTC. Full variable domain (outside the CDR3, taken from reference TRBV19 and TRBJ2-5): DGGITQSPKYLFRKEGQNVTLSCEQNLNHDAMYWYRQDPGQGLRLIYYSQIVNDFQKGDIAEGYSVSREKKESFPLTVTSAQKNPTAFYLCASSSVGAAKETQYFGPGTRLLVL.

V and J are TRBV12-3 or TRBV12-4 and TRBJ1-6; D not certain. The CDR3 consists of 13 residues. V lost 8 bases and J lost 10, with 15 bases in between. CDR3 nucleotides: TGTGCCAGCGTAAAGGAGTTGAGCTCACCCCTCCACTTT. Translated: CASVKELSSPLHF.

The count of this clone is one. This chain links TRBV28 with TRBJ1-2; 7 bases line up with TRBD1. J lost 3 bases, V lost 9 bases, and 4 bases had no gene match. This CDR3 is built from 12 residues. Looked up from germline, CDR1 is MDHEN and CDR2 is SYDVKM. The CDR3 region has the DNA TGTGCCAGTACAGGGGTGGACTATGGCTACACCTTC. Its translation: CASTGVDYGYTF.

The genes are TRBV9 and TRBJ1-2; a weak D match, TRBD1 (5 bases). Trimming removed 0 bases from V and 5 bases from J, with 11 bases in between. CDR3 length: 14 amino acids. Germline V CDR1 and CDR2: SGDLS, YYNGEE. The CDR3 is CASSVGGHSYGYTF. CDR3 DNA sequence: TGTGCCAGCAGCGTAGGAGGACACTCTTATGGCTACACCTTC. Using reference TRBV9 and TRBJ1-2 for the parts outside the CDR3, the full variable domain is DSGVTQTPKHLITATGQRVTLRCSPRSGDLSVYWYQQSLDQGLQFLIQYYNGEERAKGNILERFSAQQFPDLHSELNLSSLELGDSALYFCASSVGGHSYGYTFGSGTRLTVV.

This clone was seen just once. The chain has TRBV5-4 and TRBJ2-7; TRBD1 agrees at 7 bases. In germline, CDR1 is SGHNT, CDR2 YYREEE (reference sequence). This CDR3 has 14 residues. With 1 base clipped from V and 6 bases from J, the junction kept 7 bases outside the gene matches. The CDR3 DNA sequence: TGTGCCAGCAGCTTGAGGACAGGAGGAGGCGAGCAGTACTTC. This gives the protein CASSLRTGGGEQYF.

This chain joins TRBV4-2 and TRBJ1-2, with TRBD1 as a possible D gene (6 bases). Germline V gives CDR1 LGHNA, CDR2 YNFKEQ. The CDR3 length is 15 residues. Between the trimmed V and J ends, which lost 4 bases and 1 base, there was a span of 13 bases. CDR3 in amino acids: CASSLRGSNNYGYTF. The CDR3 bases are TGTGCCAGCAGCCTCAGGGGATCGAATAACTATGGCTACACCTTC.

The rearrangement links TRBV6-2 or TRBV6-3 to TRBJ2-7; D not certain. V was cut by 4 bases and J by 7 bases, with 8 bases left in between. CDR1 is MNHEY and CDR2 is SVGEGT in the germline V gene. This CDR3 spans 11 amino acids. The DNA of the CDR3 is TGTGCCAGCAGTTCCGGTTTGGAGCAGTACTTC. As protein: CASSSGLEQYF.

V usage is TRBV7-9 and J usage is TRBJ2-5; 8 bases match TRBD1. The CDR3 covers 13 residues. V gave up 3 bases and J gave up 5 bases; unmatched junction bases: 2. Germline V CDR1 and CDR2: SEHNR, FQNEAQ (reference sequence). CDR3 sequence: CASSLGQAETQYF. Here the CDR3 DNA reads TGTGCCAGCAGCTTGGGACAGGCGGAGACCCAGTACTTC.